This TCR beta chain is from a study of T-cell memory formation after mild COVID-19. Study in general: Among the donors, TCR clusters were largely specific to each donor.

This CDR3 comprises 14 residues. Germline V lookup: CDR1 SGHRS, CDR2 YFSETQ. V was clipped by 3 bases and J by 5 bases, with 12 bases between them. TCR alpha and TCR beta cDNA libraries carrying sample barcodes and UMIs were produced by 5'RACE using constant-segment primers. A single record per CDR3 protein comes from TCRdb applying MiXCR to the 5' RACE reads. Of some 600,000 distinct CDR3 sequences listed, 17% are singletons. Study-level findings and limits: Certain responding clones were present in pre-infection memory, suggesting participation of cross-reactive memory.

This clonotype was recorded a few times. Its antigen is undetermined. The TCR sequence derives from an adult woman who had mild COVID-19 (a few samples of this study predate the infection). Cell type and time point are not known. What was sequenced was PBMCs or a T cell subset sorted from them (not recorded which). This chain joins TRBV5-1 and TRBJ2-1; no clear D gene. In nucleotides, the CDR3 is TGCGCCAGCAGCTCAACAAATCGGGACAATGAGCAGTTCTTC. It specifies CASSSTNRDNEQFF.